This T cell receptor (beta chain) was sequenced for a study of shared clonotypes between healthy human individuals. Clones were sequenced by immunoSEQ multiplex PCR, and TCRdb holds only the in-frame ones, with some missing. The table shows about a million clones, with about 75% occurring only once. Details on this clone: Its target is unknown.

Points from the study as a whole: Donor clonotype sharing was expected to depend on sequencing depth. Sharing across four donors was highest in naive CD4 (around 5%) and lowest in memory CD8 (approximately 0.4%).

Germline V CDR1 and CDR2: SGHRS, YFSETQ. Trimming removed 3 bases at V and 2 bases at J, with 9 bases between. The CDR3 sequence is 14 residues long. Splitting of CD4+ cells produced CD45RA+ naive and CD45RA-negative memory subsets. The source of this sequence is a young man in good health. Sequences were obtained from memory CD4+ T cells sorted from blood. Described subset: CD45RA-negative fraction. The chain uses TRBV5-1 and TRBJ1-3; D might be TRBD1 (5 bases). CDR3 amino acids: CASSWGGPGNTIYF. As DNA, the CDR3 is TGCGCCAGCAGCTGGGGGGGTCCTGGAAACACCATATATTTT.